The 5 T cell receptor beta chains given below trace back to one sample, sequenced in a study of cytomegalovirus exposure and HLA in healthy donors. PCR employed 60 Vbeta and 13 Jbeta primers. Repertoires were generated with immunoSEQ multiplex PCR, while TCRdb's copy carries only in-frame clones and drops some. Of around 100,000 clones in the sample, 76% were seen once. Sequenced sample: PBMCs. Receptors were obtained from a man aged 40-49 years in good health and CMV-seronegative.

CDR3: CASSLEQGAGQPQHF. The CDR3 DNA reads as TGTGCCAGCAGCCTAGAACAGGGGGCGGGGCAGCCCCAGCATTTT. The chain recombines TRBV2 with TRBJ1-5, with 9 positions matching TRBD1. Germline CDR1 and CDR2: SNHLY and FYNNEI. V lost 6 bases to trimming and J lost 7 bases; unmatched junction nucleotides: 10. This CDR3 region has 15 residues.

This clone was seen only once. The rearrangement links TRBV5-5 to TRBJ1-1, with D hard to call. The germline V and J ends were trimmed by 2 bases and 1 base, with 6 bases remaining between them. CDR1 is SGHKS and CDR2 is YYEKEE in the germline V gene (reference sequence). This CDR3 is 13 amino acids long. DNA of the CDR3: TGTGCCAGCAGCTTTGCAGAGAACACTGAAGCTTTCTTT. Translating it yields CASSFAENTEAFF.

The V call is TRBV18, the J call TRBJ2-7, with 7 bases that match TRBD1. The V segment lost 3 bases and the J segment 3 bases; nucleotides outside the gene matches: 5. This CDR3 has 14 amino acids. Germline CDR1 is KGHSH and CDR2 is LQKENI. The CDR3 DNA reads TGTGCCAGCTCACCCTCCCGGGACAGCTACGAGCAGTACGTC. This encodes CASSPSRDSYEQYV.

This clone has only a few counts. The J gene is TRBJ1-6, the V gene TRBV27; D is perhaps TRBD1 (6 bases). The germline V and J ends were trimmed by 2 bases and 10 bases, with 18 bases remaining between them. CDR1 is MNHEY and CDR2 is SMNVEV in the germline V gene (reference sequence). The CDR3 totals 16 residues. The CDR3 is CASSLDRGGLRSPLHF. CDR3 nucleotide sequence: TGTGCCAGCAGTTTAGATAGGGGGGGTCTGAGGTCACCCCTCCACTTT.

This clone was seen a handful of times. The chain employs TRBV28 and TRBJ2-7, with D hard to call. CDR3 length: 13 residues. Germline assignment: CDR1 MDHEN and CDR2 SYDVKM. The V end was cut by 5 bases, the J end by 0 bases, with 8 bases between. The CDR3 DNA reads TGTGCCAGCAGTACCGATAGCTCCTACGAGCAGTACGTC. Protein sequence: CASSTDSSYEQYV.